The 7 T cell receptor beta chains below come from one sample, sequenced in a study of CD8 T cells in Susac syndrome. With random hexamers, reverse transcription was performed on 0.5 to 1 ug of RNA. TCRdb re-analysed the immunoSEQ multiplex PCR reads in MiXCR, keeping a single row per CDR3 protein. The sample holds roughly 150,000 distinct CDR3 sequences, around 95% seen once. Material for sequencing was CD8+ T cells from PBMCs. These receptors were obtained from a human donor with multiple sclerosis.

The V call is TRBV3-1, the J call TRBJ2-7, with 9 nucleotides matching TRBD1. The CDR3 runs 16 residues. Germline V gives CDR1 LGHDT, CDR2 YNNKEL (reference sequence). V lost 4 bases to trimming and J lost 2 bases; unmatched junction nucleotides: 9. The CDR3 region is CASSPSPGTGTYEQYV. The CDR3 bases are TGTGCCAGCAGCCCCAGTCCCGGGACAGGGACCTACGAGCAGTACGTC.

This chain's CDR3 is CSVESGSSYGYTF. The DNA of the CDR3 is TGCAGCGTTGAATCCGGGTCGAGCTATGGCTACACCTTC. This chain connects TRBV29-1 to TRBJ1-2; D is unresolved. Trimming shortened V by 2 bases and J by 4 bases, and 11 bases separated the two germline ends. CDR1 SQVTM and CDR2 ANQGSEA come from the germline V gene. CDR3 length: 13 residues. The full variable domain, completed using reference TRBV29-1 and TRBJ1-2, is SAVISQKPSRDICQRGTSLTIQCQVDSQVTMMFWYRQQPGQSLTLIATANQGSEATYESGFVIDKFPISRPNLTFSTLTVSNMSPEDSSIYLCSVESGSSYGYTFGSGTRLTVV.

The V gene is TRBV20-1, the J gene TRBJ2-3, with 8 bases matching TRBD2. V shed 6 bases and J 2 bases; nucleotides not matched to a gene: 10. The CDR3 has 15 residues. The V gene's germline CDR1 is DFQATT and CDR2 SNEGSKA (reference sequence). The CDR3 loop is CSANPTSGDTDTQYF. The CDR3 DNA sequence: TGCAGTGCCAACCCTACTAGCGGCGACACAGATACGCAGTATTTT.

V and J are TRBV7-6 and TRBJ2-2; no clear D. V was cut by 10 bases and J by 6 bases, with 9 bases left in between. Per germline, CDR1 SGHVS and CDR2 FNYEAQ. The CDR3 runs to 11 residues. CDR3 sequence: CATLKSGELFF. Here the CDR3 DNA reads TGTGCCACCCTCAAATCCGGGGAGCTGTTTTTT.

V usage is TRBV5-1 and J usage is TRBJ2-1; 10 nucleotides line up with TRBD1. The CDR3 length is 14 residues. The germline CDR1 and CDR2 sequences are SGHRS and YFSETQ. V lost 4 bases to trimming and J lost 4 bases; unmatched junction nucleotides: 2. Here the CDR3 DNA reads TGCGCCAGCAGCGAGGACAGGGGGTACAATGAGCAGTTCTTC. Protein sequence: CASSEDRGYNEQFF.

The V call is TRBV29-1, the J call TRBJ2-2; the match to TRBD1 covers 8 bases. V lost 7 bases, J lost 1 base, and 5 bases stayed unmatched. CDR3 length: 14 residues. Germline lookup yields CDR1 SQVTM and CDR2 ANQGSEA. CDR3 coding DNA: TGCAGCGCCACAGGGGGACAGAACACCGGGGAGCTGTTTTTT. Translated: CSATGGQNTGELFF.

On this clonotype itself: Its ends do not fully match the called genes, so a read error is possible. The chain has TRBV5-6 and TRBJ1-5; D ambiguous. In germline, CDR1 is SGHDT, CDR2 YYEEEE. There are 11 residues in the CDR3. The CDR3: CASTLYQPQHF. Written as DNA, the CDR3 is TGTGCCAGCACCTTGTATCAGCCCCAGCATTTT.